These 8 T cell receptor beta chains originate from one sample sequenced in a study of blood T cell repertoires in COVID-19. The protocol was immunoSEQ multiplex PCR, while the TCRdb copy is restricted to in-frame clones and leaves out a portion. The sample yields just over 250,000 clones, over 70% seen once. Sample: peripheral blood. These TCRs come from a woman in her seventies with COVID-19, enrolled during active disease.

The genes are TRBV27 and TRBJ1-1, with TRBD1 matching 7 bases. V lost 6 bases to trimming and J lost 5 bases; unmatched junction nucleotides: 18. Looked up from germline, CDR1 is MNHEY and CDR2 is SMNVEV (reference sequence). This CDR3 region has 17 residues. CDR3: CASSPRPLPTGITEAFF. DNA of the CDR3: TGTGCCAGCAGCCCACGACCCCTTCCGACAGGGATTACTGAAGCTTTCTTT.

V gene TRBV27 combines with J gene TRBJ1-1, with D unresolved. The CDR3 runs 13 residues. The V gene lost 3 bases and the J gene lost 4 bases, with 9 bases spanning the gap. Germline V CDR1 and CDR2: MNHEY, SMNVEV (reference sequence). In DNA form, the CDR3 reads TGTGCCAGCAGTTTCGATGAGCTCACTGAAGCTTTCTTT. This gives the protein CASSFDELTEAFF.

V gene TRBV18 combines with J gene TRBJ2-7; D is perhaps TRBD1 (6 bases). The V gene's germline CDR1 is KGHSH and CDR2 LQKENI. Trimming took 4 bases from V and 6 from J, leaving 16 bases between them. The CDR3 length is 14 residues. The CDR3 DNA follows: TGTGCCAGCTCACTAAGACAGGAGGTGAGCGAGCAGTACTTC. Its protein is CASSLRQEVSEQYF. The variable domain in full, with the rest retrieved from reference TRBV18 and TRBJ2-7, is NAGVMQNPRHLVRRRGQEARLRCSPMKGHSHVYWYRQLPEEGLKFMVYLQKENIIDESGMPKERFSAEFPKEGPSILRIQQVVRGDSAAYFCASSLRQEVSEQYFGPGTRLTVT.

Turning to this clone: Other DNA sequences in the sample encode the same CDR3. The V call is TRBV7-2, the J call TRBJ2-7, with 7 bases identical to TRBD2. CDR1 is SGHTA and CDR2 is FQGNSA in the germline V gene. The V gene end was trimmed by 2 bases and the J gene end by 4 bases; junction bases not matched to a gene: 2. The CDR3 contains 13 residues. The CDR3 sequence: CASSLLADYEQYF. The CDR3 nucleotides read TGTGCCAGCAGCTTACTAGCGGATTACGAGCAGTACTTC. The whole variable domain, remainder taken from reference TRBV7-2 and TRBJ2-7, is GAGVSQSPSNKVTEKGKDVELRCDPISGHTALYWYRQSLGQGLEFLIYFQGNSAPDKSGLPSDRFSAERTGGSVSTLTIQRTQQEDSAVYLCASSLLADYEQYFGPGTRLTVT.

The chain uses TRBV30 and TRBJ1-3; TRBD1 matches at 8 bases. The germline CDR1 and CDR2 sequences are GTSNPN and SVGIG (reference sequence). The CDR3 totals 16 residues. J was trimmed by 4 bases and V by 4 bases; bases with no gene match: 12. The CDR3 nucleotides are TGTGCCTGGATGGGTTCCCGAGGACAGGGCGGAAACACCATATATTTT. The encoded protein is CAWMGSRGQGGNTIYF. Combining the CDR3 with reference TRBV30 and TRBJ1-3 gives the whole variable domain SQTIHQWPATLVQPVGSPLSLECTVEGTSNPNLYWYRQAAGRGLQLLFYSVGIGQISSEVPQNLSASRPQDRQFILSSKKLLLSDSGFYLCAWMGSRGQGGNTIYFGEGSWLTVV.

V is TRBV5-8 and J is TRBJ1-5; maybe TRBD1 (5 bases). Germline assignment: CDR1 SGHTS and CDR2 YDEGEE. The CDR3 spans 15 residues. The V end lost 6 bases, the J end lost 1 base, and 14 bases lay between the germline ends. CDR3 in amino acids: CASIFRGSSNQPQHF. CDR3 nucleotide sequence: TGTGCCAGCATTTTCCGGGGGTCGAGCAATCAGCCCCAGCATTTT.

The chain combines TRBV27 with TRBJ2-4; a weak D match, TRBD1 (6 bases). Trimming cost V 2 bases and J 6 bases, with 8 bases left between them. The CDR3 contains 13 residues. CDR1 is MNHEY and CDR2 is SMNVEV in the germline V gene (reference sequence). In DNA form, the CDR3 reads TGTGCCAGCAGTTTAGCAGGGGTAAACATTCAGTACTTC. Translation: CASSLAGVNIQYF.

This chain links TRBV3-1 (or the pseudogene TRBV3-2) with TRBJ2-7; 9 bases align to TRBD1. The CDR3 is made up of 14 amino acids. Losses at the gene ends were 4 bases for V and 1 base for J; bases not matched to a gene: 2. In germline, CDR1 is LGHDT, CDR2 YNNKEL (reference sequence). CDR3 coding DNA: TGTGCCAGCAGCCTCGGACAGGGGTCCTACGAGCAGTACTTC. Translating it yields CASSLGQGSYEQYF.